The 7 T cell receptor beta chains given below trace back to one sample, sequenced in a study of blood T cell repertoires in COVID-19. Produced via immunoSEQ multiplex PCR; TCRdb's table is partial and in-frame only. This table has 350,000 or so clones, nearly 90% appearing once. Source material: peripheral blood. Source of these receptors: a man aged 18 to 30 with active or convalescent COVID-19.

A word on this clone: The sample holds other DNA sequences that translate to the same CDR3. The chain has TRBV28 and TRBJ2-7, with 11 bases fitting TRBD1. This CDR3 is 14 amino acids long. Germline CDR1 reads MDHEN; CDR2 reads SYDVKM. V shed 6 bases and J 0 bases; nucleotides not matched to a gene: 1. The DNA of the CDR3 is TGTGCCAGCAGGGGACAGGGGGGCTCCTACGAGCAGTACTTC. Protein: CASRGQGGSYEQYF.

In its sample, this clone was seen a few times. This chain joins TRBV7-8 and TRBJ1-6; 9 positions agree with TRBD1. The germline CDR1 and CDR2 sequences are SGHVS and FQNEAQ. The J segment lost 7 bases and the V segment lost 5 bases, leaving 3 bases of the junction unmatched. The CDR3 runs to 14 residues. CDR3 in amino acids: CASSRGQGNSPLHF. DNA of the CDR3: TGTGCCAGCAGCCGGGGACAGGGAAATTCACCCCTCCACTTT.

This chain joins TRBV6-1 and TRBJ2-2; 11 positions match TRBD1. Germline V gene data show CDR1 as MNHNS and CDR2 as SASEGT. CDR3 length: 17 amino acids. Trimming removed 4 bases from V and 6 bases from J; junction bases left unmatched: 10. DNA of the CDR3: TGTGCCAGCAGTGGAAGGAGGACAGGGGGCTTCTCCGGGGAGCTGTTTTTT. Amino acids: CASSGRRTGGFSGELFF.

This clone has only one observation. The chain employs TRBV28 and TRBJ1-3; perhaps TRBD1 as D (5 bases). The CDR3 covers 16 residues. Germline V gives CDR1 MDHEN, CDR2 SYDVKM. The V end lost 6 bases, the J end lost 3 bases, and 18 bases lay between the germline ends. Here the CDR3 DNA reads TGTGCCAGCAGGGGGGGGACCCTGGGCGTTGGAAACACCATATATTTT. Encoded protein: CASRGGTLGVGNTIYF.

The V call is TRBV7-3, the J call TRBJ2-4; TRBD1 matches at 7 bases. This CDR3 has 19 amino acids. Losses at the gene ends were 4 bases for V and 0 bases for J; bases not matched to a gene: 15. Germline CDR1 is SGHTA and CDR2 is FQGTGA. The CDR3, as DNA: TGTGCCAGCAGCTCGAGACAGGGCCCTCTTCAAGGAGCCAAAAACATTCAGTACTTC. Its translation: CASSSRQGPLQGAKNIQYF.

CDR3 amino acids: CASRPRLAEYNEQFF. The DNA of the CDR3 is TGTGCAAGTCGCCCACGACTAGCGGAATACAATGAGCAGTTCTTC. The V call is TRBV12-2, the J call TRBJ2-1; TRBD2, the table's D call, was not compared with the DNA. TRBV12-2 is described as a pseudogene. CDR3 length: 15 amino acids.

This clone is a singleton in its sample. The chain combines TRBV4-1 with TRBJ2-2; 8 bases match TRBD2. CDR1 and CDR2 from the germline V gene are MGHRA and YSYEKL. CDR3 size: 16 residues. V trimming: 3 bases; J trimming: 6 bases; junction bases outside the gene matches: 9. The CDR3 loop reads CASSHPVSGMSGELFF. The CDR3 DNA reads TGCGCCAGCAGCCACCCCGTTAGCGGGATGTCCGGGGAGCTGTTTTTT.